This TCR beta chain appears in the sequencing data of a study of T cell responses to AZD1222 COVID-19 vaccine. Study observations and caveats: White British donors predominated, females outnumbered males, and clonal diversity was possibly underestimated. Repertoire sampling occurred only after the peak T cell response. Regions 160-218 and 743-854 held dominance among vaccine-associated CD4 TCRs, which spanned spike.

On this clone: Its specificity is not known.

The assay was immunoSEQ multiplex PCR, and TCRdb's table has in-frame clones only and misses some. The profile shows around 140,000 clones, 91% of them singletons. The study pooled second doses at about 4 or about 12 weeks. V lost 4 bases and J lost 7, with 19 bases in between. The CDR3 has 16 amino acids. Germline assignment: CDR1 LNHNV and CDR2 YYDKDF (reference sequence). The V call is TRBV15, the J call TRBJ2-2; perhaps TRBD2 as D (7 bases). This TCR came from an adult who received the AZD1222 COVID-19 vaccine. Source: peripheral blood, taken 28 days after the second AZD1222 dose. The CDR3 region is CATSIPGGAHDGELFF. DNA for the CDR3: TGTGCCACCAGCATCCCTGGGGGGGCGCATGACGGGGAGCTGTTTTTT.